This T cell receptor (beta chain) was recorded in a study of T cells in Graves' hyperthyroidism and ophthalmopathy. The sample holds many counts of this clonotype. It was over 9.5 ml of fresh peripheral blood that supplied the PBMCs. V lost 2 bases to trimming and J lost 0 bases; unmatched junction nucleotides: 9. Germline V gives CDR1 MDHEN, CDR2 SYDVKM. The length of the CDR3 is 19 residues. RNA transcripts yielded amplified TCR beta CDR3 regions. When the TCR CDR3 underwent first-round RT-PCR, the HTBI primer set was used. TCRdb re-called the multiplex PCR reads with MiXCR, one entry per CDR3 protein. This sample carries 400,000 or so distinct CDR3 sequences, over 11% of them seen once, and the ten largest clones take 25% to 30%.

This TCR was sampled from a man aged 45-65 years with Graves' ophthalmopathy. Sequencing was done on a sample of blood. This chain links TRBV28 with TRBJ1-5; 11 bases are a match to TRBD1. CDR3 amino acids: CASSLIGTGGVYSNQPQHF. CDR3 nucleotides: TGTGCCAGCAGTTTAATCGGGACAGGGGGTGTTTATAGCAATCAGCCCCAGCATTTT.